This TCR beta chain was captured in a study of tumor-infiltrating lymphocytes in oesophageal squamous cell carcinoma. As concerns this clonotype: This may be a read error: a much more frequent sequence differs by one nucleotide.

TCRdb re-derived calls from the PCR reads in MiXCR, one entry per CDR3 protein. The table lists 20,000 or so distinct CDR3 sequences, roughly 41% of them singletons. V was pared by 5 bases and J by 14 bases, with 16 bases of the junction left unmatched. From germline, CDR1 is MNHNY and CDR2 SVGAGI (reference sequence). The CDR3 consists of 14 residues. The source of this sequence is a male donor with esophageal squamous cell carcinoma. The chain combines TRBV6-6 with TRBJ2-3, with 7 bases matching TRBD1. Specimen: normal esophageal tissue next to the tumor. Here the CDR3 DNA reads TGTGCCAGCAGTCTGGACAGGACGACGGAAAAACTGTATTTT. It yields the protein CASSLDRTTEKLYF.